The 14 T cell receptor beta chains in this list originate from one sample, sequenced in a study of molecular identifiers for immune sequencing clone quantification. In TCRdb, the PCR reads were re-called with MiXCR into one record per CDR3 protein. The profile shows 460,000 or so distinct CDR3 sequences, about 20% of them singletons. Material for sequencing was naive CD8+ T cells from blood, with Jurkat cell RNA spiked in. Subset in this sample: FACS-sorted CD8+CD4-CCR7+CD45RA+ naive T cells. The receptors derive from a human donor in good health. Some libraries in this study had Jurkat cell RNA spiked in.

J is TRBJ2-1 and V is TRBV6-5, with 9 bases that match TRBD1. CDR1 MNHEY and CDR2 SVGAGI come from the germline V gene. Trimming removed 0 bases from V and 2 bases from J; junction bases left unmatched: 11. This CDR3 comprises 19 residues. The CDR3 DNA follows: TGTGCCAGCAGTTACTCAGTTGACAGGGGGTTGCCTACCTACAATGAGCAGTTCTTC. It translates to CASSYSVDRGLPTYNEQFF.

A word on this clonotype: This could be a read error, since a much larger clone is one nucleotide away. DNA for the CDR3: TGCAGTGTTCTACCGCCCCGGACAGAGAATTCACCCCTCCACTTT. Protein product: CSVLPPRTENSPLHF. J is TRBJ1-6 and V is TRBV20-1; tentatively, D is TRBD1 (6 bases). The CDR3 has 15 residues. Trimming shortened V by 7 bases and J by 7 bases, and 20 bases separated the two germline ends. Germline values: CDR1 DFQATT, CDR2 SNEGSKA (reference sequence).

The rearrangement links TRBV6-1 to TRBJ1-2; no reliable D call. The CDR3 consists of 15 residues. Trimming took 2 bases from V and 4 from J, leaving 14 bases between them. The germline gives CDR1 MNHNS, CDR2 SASEGT. For the CDR3, the DNA is TGTGCCAGCAGTGAATTAGGCCAGAATCCCTATGGCTACACCTTC. Translating it yields CASSELGQNPYGYTF.

This clonotype has a count of ten or more. The gene calls are TRBV12-5 and TRBJ2-2; unclear D gene. The CDR3 extends over 14 amino acids. Trimming shortened V by 1 base and J by 1 base, and 4 bases separated the two germline ends. CDR1 LGHNT and CDR2 FRNRAP come from the germline V gene. This CDR3 reads CASGLELNTGELFF. Written as DNA, the CDR3 is TGTGCTAGTGGTTTGGAACTGAACACCGGGGAGCTGTTTTTT.

V is TRBV7-9 and J is TRBJ2-1; TRBD1 agrees at 9 bases. The CDR3 runs to 12 residues. The J segment lost 15 bases and the V segment lost 3 bases, leaving 6 bases of the junction unmatched. Per the germline V gene, CDR1 is SEHNR and CDR2 is FQNEAQ (reference sequence). The CDR3 DNA sequence: TGTGCCAGCAGCTTCAGGGACAGGGTCGTGTTCTTC. As protein: CASSFRDRVVFF.

This clonotype was counted between two and nine times. The chain has TRBV9 and TRBJ2-2, with 10 bases fitting TRBD1. CDR3 length: 16 residues. V was pared by 1 base and J by 6 bases, with 6 bases of the junction left unmatched. Germline assignment: CDR1 SGDLS and CDR2 YYNGEE. The CDR3 nucleotides read TGTGCCAGCAGCGTAAGGGGACAGGGGCTAGCCGGGGAGCTGTTTTTT. Residues: CASSVRGQGLAGELFF.

This clonotype occurred a few times. The final CDR3 position lacks the conserved phenylalanine or tryptophan, pointing to a likely read error. This chain joins TRBV20-1 and TRBJ2-7, with 10 bases that match TRBD2. Per the germline V gene, CDR1 is DFQATT and CDR2 is SNEGSKA (reference sequence). Trimming took 0 bases from V and 2 from J; bases not matched to a gene: 7. The CDR3 length is 16 residues. As DNA, the CDR3 is TGCAGTGCTAGAGAACCCCGACTAGCGGGTGCCTACGAGCAGTACCTC. Its protein is CSAREPRLAGAYEQYL.

As to this clonotype: A read error may account for a junction end that differs from germline. The rearrangement joins TRBV5-6 to TRBJ2-7; D uncertain. The CDR3 consists of 14 residues. The germline V gene encodes CDR1 SGHDT and CDR2 YYEEEE. The CDR3 reads CASSLAFSYYEQCF. DNA of the CDR3: TGTGCCAGCAGCTTGGCCTTCTCCTACTACGAGCAGTGCTTC. Drawing the rest from reference TRBV5-6 and TRBJ2-7, the complete variable domain is DAGVTQSPTHLIKTRGQQVTLRCSPKSGHDTVSWYQQALGQGPQFIFQYYEEEERQRGNFPDRFSGHQFPNYSSELNVNALLLGDSALYLCASSLAFSYYEQCFGPGTRLTVT.

This clonotype has just one count. This chain connects TRBV9 to TRBJ2-1, with 7 bases fitting TRBD2. Germline trimming cut 3 bases from V and 4 bases from J; bases unmatched to any gene: 7. Germline V gene lookup returns CDR1 SGDLS and CDR2 YYNGEE. CDR3 length: 15 residues. The CDR3 is CASSASGTPYNEQFF. The CDR3 bases are TGTGCCAGCAGCGCGAGCGGGACTCCGTACAATGAGCAGTTCTTC.

This clonotype appeared many times. This chain connects TRBV4-1 to TRBJ2-3; D is unclear. Deletions cut 4 bases from V and 11 bases from J, with 16 bases between. Germline-derived CDR1 and CDR2 are MGHRA and YSYEKL. The CDR3 is made up of 13 amino acids. The CDR3 loop reads CASSLGTTAVQYF. DNA of the CDR3: TGCGCCAGCAGCCTAGGAACTACAGCCGTGCAGTATTTT.

This clonotype was counted a few times. The chain combines TRBV25-1 with TRBJ2-3; TRBD1 matches 12 bases. Germline CDR1 MGHDK, CDR2 SYGVNS. This CDR3 is built from 16 residues. J was trimmed by 3 bases and V by 3 bases; bases with no gene match: 4. DNA of the CDR3: TGTGCCAGCAGTGAGGGGGACAGGGGGCCGACAGATACGCAGTATTTT. This gives the protein CASSEGDRGPTDTQYF.

Notes on this clonotype: A clone one base away is much larger, so this may be a read error. The J gene is TRBJ2-1, the V gene TRBV7-9; 7 nucleotides match TRBD1. With V trimmed by 5 bases and J by 3 bases, 19 bases remained unmatched. Germline CDR1 and CDR2: SEHNR and FQNEAQ (reference sequence). CDR3 length equals 19 residues. The CDR3 region has the DNA TGTGCCAGCAGCCCCAACAACGGTCGGGACAGCTTTCACTACAATGAGCAGTTCTTC. This codes for CASSPNNGRDSFHYNEQFF.

In its sample, this clonotype was seen many times. The chain carries TRBV4-3 and TRBJ2-7; maybe TRBD2 (5 bases). Germline assignment: CDR1 LGHNA and CDR2 YSLEER. The ends were cut back, 1 base at V and 6 bases at J, with 16 bases in the middle. The CDR3 sequence is 15 residues long. CDR3 DNA sequence: TGCGCCAGCAGCCAAGGGGCGGAGGCACTGGGCGAGCAGTACTTC. This gives the protein CASSQGAEALGEQYF.

The chain is built from TRBV3-1 and TRBJ1-2; the D gene is possibly TRBD1 (5 bases). Trimming removed 0 bases at V and 3 bases at J, with 14 bases between. This CDR3 is 16 amino acids long. Looked up from germline, CDR1 is LGHDT and CDR2 is YNNKEL (reference sequence). The CDR3 loop reads CASSQDQGRGDYGYTF. The CDR3 DNA reads as TGTGCCAGCAGCCAAGATCAGGGTAGGGGAGACTATGGCTACACCTTC.